The 25 T cell receptor beta chains reported below all come from one sample, sequenced in a study of Tregs in tolerant kidney transplant recipients. Clones were sequenced by immunoSEQ multiplex PCR, and TCRdb holds only the in-frame ones, with some missing. Counted here are approximately 260,000 clones, roughly four fifths occurring once; the ten biggest clones make up over 0.5%. The specimen was CD4+ T cells from blood. These receptors originate from a human donor in good health.

This chain joins TRBV11-2 and TRBJ2-5; 9 bases fit TRBD2. CDR3 length: 14 residues. Germline values: CDR1 SGHAT, CDR2 FQNNGV. The J segment lost 9 bases and the V segment lost 3 bases, leaving 8 bases of the junction unmatched. This chain's CDR3 is CASSLALAGEAQYF. The CDR3, as DNA: TGTGCCAGCAGCTTGGCCTTAGCGGGGGAGGCCCAGTACTTC.

The CDR3 region has the DNA TGTGCCAGCAGCGGAAGAAGTTATAATTCACCCCTCCACTTT. Protein sequence: CASSGRSYNSPLHF. The chain couples TRBV9 to TRBJ1-6; D unclear. Germline loops: CDR1 SGDLS, CDR2 YYNGEE. The CDR3 spans 14 residues. V lost 3 bases and J lost 4, with 8 bases in between.

The chain joins TRBV5-1 to TRBJ2-3; the match to TRBD1 covers 8 bases. J lost 6 bases, V lost 4 bases, and 13 bases had no gene match. The germline CDR1 and CDR2 sequences are SGHRS and YFSETQ. The CDR3 is made up of 16 amino acids. The CDR3 DNA reads as TGCGCCAGCAGCGAGCAGGGGGCACGTTATCTGGATACGCAGTATTTT. Amino acids: CASSEQGARYLDTQYF.

V gene TRBV18 combines with J gene TRBJ2-7; D is unclear. CDR3 length: 15 residues. CDR1 is KGHSH, CDR2 LQKENI, per germline. V lost 4 bases to trimming and J lost 3 bases, with 16 bases between them. The CDR3 region is CASSQSLMQDYEQYF. The CDR3 DNA is TGTGCCAGCTCACAATCCCTTATGCAGGACTACGAGCAGTACTTC.

This rearrangement joins TRBV14 to TRBJ2-4; possible D gene TRBD1, 6 bases. Trimming cost V 3 bases and J 2 bases, with 23 bases left between them. Per the germline V gene, CDR1 is SGHDN and CDR2 is FVKESK. This CDR3 has 19 residues. The CDR3 DNA reads as TGTGCCAGCAGCCAGTCGGACAGCTCCCGGGTACTAACCAAAAACATTCAGTACTTC. Translation gives CASSQSDSSRVLTKNIQYF.

The chain employs TRBV10-1 and TRBJ2-1; 8 bases match TRBD2. The germline gives CDR1 WNHNN, CDR2 SYGVQD (reference sequence). The V and J ends lost 5 bases and 5 bases, in that order; junction bases with no gene match: 14. This CDR3 region has 17 residues. CDR3 in DNA: TGCGCCAGCAGTACACCCTTAAGCGGGAGCAGTCACAATGAGCAGTTCTTC. The encoded protein is CASSTPLSGSSHNEQFF.

This clone has a single count. The gene calls are TRBV30 and TRBJ1-6; TRBD1 aligns across 7 bases. CDR3 length equals 14 residues. Germline assignment: CDR1 GTSNPN and CDR2 SVGIG (reference sequence). J was trimmed by 5 bases and V by 2 bases; bases with no gene match: 3. CDR3 DNA sequence: TGTGCCTGGAGTCGCGACAGGGATAATTCACCCCTCCACTTT. It codes for CAWSRDRDNSPLHF.

CDR3 region: CSASDRPEQFF. CDR3 bases: TGCAGTGCTTCCGACAGACCCGAGCAGTTCTTC. This chain connects TRBV20-1 to TRBJ2-1; D perhaps matches TRBD1 (5 bases). V was cut by 5 bases and J by 10 bases, with 12 bases left in between. Germline values: CDR1 DFQATT, CDR2 SNEGSKA (reference sequence). CDR3 length equals 11 residues.

The genes are TRBV2 and TRBJ1-2; unclear D gene. Germline-derived CDR1 and CDR2 are SNHLY and FYNNEI. This CDR3 contains 12 residues. The V end lost 5 bases, the J end lost 8 bases, and 12 bases lay between the germline ends. Here the CDR3 DNA reads TGTGCCAGCAGTTTCCGGCGAGGAGGCTACACCTTC. Translation: CASSFRRGGYTF.

V is TRBV19 and J is TRBJ2-5, with TRBD2 matching over 11 bases. The DNA end is a closer match to TRBJ2-7, so the J assignment may be wrong. The CDR3 sequence is 15 residues long. Germline loops: CDR1 LNHDA, CDR2 SQIVND (reference sequence). The CDR3 loop reads CASRLAGGGSYEQYF. CDR3 nucleotides: TGTGCCAGTCGATTAGCGGGAGGGGGCTCCTACGAGCAGTACTTC.

For the CDR3, the DNA is TGCAGCGTTGAAGAGGGAACAAGATACAATGAGCAGTTCTTC. Translating it yields CSVEEGTRYNEQFF. The chain has TRBV29-1 and TRBJ2-1; the D is unclear. Germline V gene sequence: CDR1 SQVTM, CDR2 ANQGSEA. V gave up 0 bases and J gave up 4 bases, with 10 bases separating them. The CDR3 is 14 amino acids.

The chain employs TRBV2 and TRBJ1-2; the D gene is possibly TRBD1 (6 bases). Between the trimmed V and J ends, which lost 6 bases and 13 bases, there was a span of 15 bases. The CDR3 spans 11 residues. The germline gives CDR1 SNHLY, CDR2 FYNNEI. The CDR3 sequence is CASRIMDSSTF. The CDR3, as DNA: TGTGCCAGCAGGATCATGGACAGCAGCACCTTC.

The rearrangement uses TRBV2 and TRBJ1-6; no clear D gene. The germline CDR1 and CDR2 sequences are SNHLY and FYNNEI. Trimming shortened V by 7 bases and J by 7 bases, and 11 bases separated the two germline ends. This CDR3 contains 13 residues. As DNA, the CDR3 is TGTGCCAGCAAGTCACAGTTGAATTCACCCCTCCACTTT. Translating it yields CASKSQLNSPLHF.

This chain links TRBV28 with TRBJ1-2; D is ambiguous. The CDR3 spans 15 residues. Germline CDR1 MDHEN, CDR2 SYDVKM. Trimming stripped 3 bases from V and 1 base from J, with 12 bases between. The DNA for the CDR3 is TGTGCCAGCAGTTTGTCTGGAACCCTTAACTATGGCTACACCTTC. It codes for CASSLSGTLNYGYTF.

The chain carries TRBV27 and TRBJ2-7; TRBD1 matches at 8 bases. The CDR3 runs 13 residues. J was trimmed by 5 bases and V by 9 bases; bases with no gene match: 9. Per the germline V gene, CDR1 is MNHEY and CDR2 is SMNVEV (reference sequence). The CDR3 DNA reads as TGTGCCAGGAACACCCGGACAGGGCACGAGCAGTACTTC. Residues: CARNTRTGHEQYF.

The chain has TRBV14 and TRBJ2-3; possible D gene TRBD2, 5 bases. CDR1 is SGHDN, CDR2 FVKESK, per germline. This CDR3 has 13 amino acids. The V gene lost 2 bases and the J gene lost 4 bases, with 7 bases spanning the gap. The CDR3 nucleotides are TGTGCCAGCAGCCAACCGGGGTCAGATACGCAGTATTTT. Encoded protein: CASSQPGSDTQYF.

The rearrangement uses TRBV6-6 and TRBJ1-6; D is perhaps TRBD1 (5 bases). The CDR3 sequence is 14 residues long. The germline CDR1 and CDR2 sequences are MNHNY and SVGAGI (reference sequence). The germline V and J ends were trimmed by 6 bases and 9 bases, with 15 bases remaining between them. The chain's CDR3 is CASSEGLSGSPLHF. CDR3 coding DNA: TGTGCCAGCAGCGAGGGGCTATCTGGTTCACCCCTCCACTTT.

A word on this clone: Additional DNA sequences in this sample encode the identical CDR3. This rearrangement joins TRBV2 to TRBJ1-5; D uncertain. There are 12 residues in the CDR3. V was cut by 6 bases and J by 1 base, with 4 bases left in between. Germline V gene sequence: CDR1 SNHLY, CDR2 FYNNEI. In DNA, the CDR3 is TGTGCCAGCAGCGGAAGCAATCAGCCCCAGCATTTT. It yields the protein CASSGSNQPQHF.

This clone was recorded once. The gene calls are TRBV5-4 and TRBJ2-3, with TRBD2 identical over 7 bases. Trimming cost V 2 bases and J 5 bases; bases outside gene matches: 8. Germline V lookup: CDR1 SGHNT, CDR2 YYREEE (reference sequence). The CDR3 loop spans 15 amino acids. DNA of the CDR3: TGTGCCAGCAGCTTACGTCAGCGGGGTGTAGATACGCAGTATTTT. Translated, it gives CASSLRQRGVDTQYF.

The V gene is TRBV28, the J gene TRBJ2-3; TRBD2 matches at 8 bases. The CDR3 covers 16 residues. Germline V gene sequence: CDR1 MDHEN, CDR2 SYDVKM. Trimming took 8 bases from V and 6 from J; bases not matched to a gene: 16. The CDR3 is CASLFSGNHKPDTQYF. CDR3 DNA: TGTGCCAGCCTGTTTAGCGGGAACCACAAGCCGGATACGCAGTATTTT. The variable domain in full, with the rest retrieved from reference TRBV28 and TRBJ2-3, is DVKVTQSSRYLVKRTGEKVFLECVQDMDHENMFWYRQDPGLGLRLIYFSYDVKMKEKGDIPEGYSVSREKKERFSLILESASTNQTSMYLCASLFSGNHKPDTQYFGPGTRLTVL.

The chain uses TRBV7-3 and TRBJ2-7; D is uncertain. The CDR3 consists of 15 residues. V lost 2 bases to trimming and J lost 0 bases, with 11 bases between them. Germline V gene lookup returns CDR1 SGHTA and CDR2 FQGTGA. The CDR3 DNA reads TGTGCCAGCAGCTTAGCGGCGACGAGCTCCTACGAGCAGTACTTC. It specifies CASSLAATSSYEQYF.

The chain combines TRBV6-1 with TRBJ2-4; TRBD1 matches 7 bases. After removal of 6 bases from V and 5 bases from J, the junction contained 10 bases not matched to a gene. Per the germline V gene, CDR1 is MNHNS and CDR2 is SASEGT. This CDR3 spans 15 amino acids. CDR3 nucleotide sequence: TGTGCCAGCAGGGCTAACAGGGGTGTTGAAAACATTCAGTACTTC. Translated: CASRANRGVENIQYF.

The V gene is TRBV29-1, the J gene TRBJ2-5, with D possibly being TRBD2 (5 bases). The CDR3 sequence is 12 residues long. CDR1 SQVTM and CDR2 ANQGSEA come from the germline V gene. V shed 7 bases and J shed 3 bases, with 12 bases lying between them. CDR3 coding DNA: TGCAGCGCCCGTACGGGGAAAGAGACCCAGTACTTC. Residues: CSARTGKETQYF.

This chain connects TRBV11-2 to TRBJ2-5; no firm D call. Germline CDR1 is SGHAT and CDR2 is FQNNGV. V gave up 7 bases and J gave up 7 bases, with 22 bases separating them. This CDR3 is 15 amino acids long. The CDR3 sequence: CASTLLWAGPGTQYF. For the CDR3, the DNA is TGTGCCAGCACCCTACTGTGGGCAGGTCCAGGGACCCAGTACTTC.

This rearrangement joins TRBV25-1 to TRBJ2-7, with 8 bases identical to TRBD1. This CDR3 comprises 15 residues. Germline CDR1 MGHDK, CDR2 SYGVNS. V was pared by 4 bases and J by 6 bases, with 11 bases of the junction left unmatched. CDR3 DNA sequence: TGTGCCAGCAGTGCACCTTACTTAACAGGGGGCGAGCAGTACTTC. Amino acid sequence: CASSAPYLTGGEQYF.